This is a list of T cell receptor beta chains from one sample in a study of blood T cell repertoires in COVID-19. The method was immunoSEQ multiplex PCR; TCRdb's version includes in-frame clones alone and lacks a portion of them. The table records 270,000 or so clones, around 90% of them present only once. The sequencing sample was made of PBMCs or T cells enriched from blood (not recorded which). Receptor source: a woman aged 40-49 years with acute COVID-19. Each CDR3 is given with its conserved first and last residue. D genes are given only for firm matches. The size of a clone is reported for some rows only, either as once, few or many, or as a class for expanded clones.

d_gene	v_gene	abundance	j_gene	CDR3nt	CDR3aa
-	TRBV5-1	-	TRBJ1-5	TGCGCCAGCAGCTTGGAGGGGGGAGGGTGGCAGCATTTT	CASSLEGGGWQHF
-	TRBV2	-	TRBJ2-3	TGTGCCAGCAGGACCAGGGGTTTGAAAGATACGCAGTATTTT	CASRTRGLKDTQYF
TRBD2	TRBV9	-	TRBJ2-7	TGTGCCAGCAGCCCCACCGGGACTAGGGTCCACGAGCAGTACTTC	CASSPTGTRVHEQYF
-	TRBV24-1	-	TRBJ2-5	TGTGCCACCAGTGACCCTTTGGAGACCCAGTACTTC	CATSDPLETQYF
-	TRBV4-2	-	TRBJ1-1	TGTGCCAGCAGCCAAGGGGCAGAAAACACTGAAGCTTTCTTT	CASSQGAENTEAFF
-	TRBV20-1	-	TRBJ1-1	TGCAGTGCCCGGGTGGGCACTGAAGCTTTCTTT	CSARVGTEAFF
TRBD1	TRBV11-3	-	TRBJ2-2	TGTGCCAGCAGCCCCGGGACAGGAGTTGGGGAGCTGTTTTTT	CASSPGTGVGELFF
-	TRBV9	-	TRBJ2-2	TGTGCCAGCAGCGTTCAGAACACCGGGGAGCTGTTTTTT	CASSVQNTGELFF
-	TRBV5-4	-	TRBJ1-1	TGTGCCAGCAGCTCAGGGGTTTTGAACACTGAAGCTTTCTTT	CASSSGVLNTEAFF
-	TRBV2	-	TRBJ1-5	TGTGCCAGCAGGAGTTCCACGCGCCAGCCCCAGCATTTT	CASRSSTRQPQHF
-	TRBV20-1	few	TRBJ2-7	TGCAGTGCTGCAGGGGTGAGGGAGCAGTACTTC	CSAAGVREQYF
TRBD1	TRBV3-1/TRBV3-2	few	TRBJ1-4	TGTGCCAGCAGCCAGAGGGACAGGGGGCTTGAAAAACTGTTTTTT	CASSQRDRGLEKLFF
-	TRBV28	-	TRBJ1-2	TGTGCCAGCAGTTTTGGGCAGGACTATGGCTACACCTTC	CASSFGQDYGYTF
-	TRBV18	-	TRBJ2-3	TGTGCCAGCTCACCTCGGACAACAGATACGCAGTATTTT	CASSPRTTDTQYF
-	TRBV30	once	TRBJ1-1	TGTGCCTGGAGTGGGGCAGTTGAAGCTTTCTTT	CAWSGAVEAFF
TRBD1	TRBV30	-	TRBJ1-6	TGTGCCTGCAACCGGGACAGCGACGCCCTACTTAATTCACCCCTCCACTTT	CACNRDSDALLNSPLHF
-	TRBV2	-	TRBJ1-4	TGTGCCAGCAGTGACTGGGGCGGCCAGAATGAAAAACTGTTTTTT	CASSDWGGQNEKLFF
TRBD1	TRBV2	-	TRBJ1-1	TGTGCCAGCAGTGCCCAGACAGGGGGATGGGGTGAAGCTTTCTTT	CASSAQTGGWGEAFF
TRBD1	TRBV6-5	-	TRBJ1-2	TGTGCCAGCAGCGGGGAGACAGGGACCTATGGCTACACCTTC	CASSGETGTYGYTF
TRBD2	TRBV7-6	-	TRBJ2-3	TGTGCCAGCAGCTTAGCTGCGGGGGAGAGCACAGATACGCAGTATTTT	CASSLAAGESTDTQYF
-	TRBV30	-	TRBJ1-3	TGTGCCTGGAGTCAGGGTACTGGAAACACCATATATTTT	CAWSQGTGNTIYF
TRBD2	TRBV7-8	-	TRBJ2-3	TGTGCCAGCAGCTTAAGGCGGGGGGGCCGGGCAGATACGCAGTATTTT	CASSLRRGGRADTQYF
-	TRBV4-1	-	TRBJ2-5	TGCGCCAGCAGCCAAGTTGCACAGGGCGTGAAGACCCAGTACTTC	CASSQVAQGVKTQYF
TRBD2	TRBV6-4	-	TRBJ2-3	TGTGCCAGCAGTGCACTAGCGGGGGCGAGTGATACGCAGTATTTT	CASSALAGASDTQYF
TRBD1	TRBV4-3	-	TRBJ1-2	TGCGCCAGCAGCCAAGGCCCCAGGGGGCAGAATGGCTACACCTTC	CASSQGPRGQNGYTF
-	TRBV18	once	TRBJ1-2	TGTGCCAGCTCACTGGAGCAGGCGGGAAGAACGCCGGGTGGCTACACCTTC	CASSLEQAGRTPGGYTF